The clone carrying this T cell receptor beta chain was observed a handful of times. Its antigen is unidentified. This entry is derived from a study of beta chain features in type 1 diabetes. The whole isolated RNA underwent reverse transcription, so sequencing captured expressed TCRB transcripts. The repertoire was sequenced with immunoSEQ multiplex PCR; TCRdb's copy has only in-frame clones and lacks some. The sample holds 400,000 to 550,000 clones; over 10% are singletons and the top ten take about 0.042%. Findings and limits, study-wide: Overrepresentation of cells with high TCR expression could result from cDNA sequencing. Although PCR might favor shorter templates, it would do so equally in patients and controls.

CD45RO/CCR7/CD25/CD127/CD95/CD27 sorting isolated CD4+ naive, central memory, regulatory and stem cell-like memory cells. V was cut by 5 bases and J by 1 base, with 8 bases left in between. The CDR3 totals 13 residues. Germline CDR1 is LNHDA and CDR2 is SQIVND (reference sequence). Material: naive CD4+ T cells from blood. The receptor was derived from a woman in her late teens or twenties in good health. V usage is TRBV19 and J usage is TRBJ1-1; D is undetermined. The CDR3 spells CASSPRWNTEAFF. The CDR3 DNA reads as TGTGCCAGTAGTCCTAGGTGGAACACTGAAGCTTTCTTT.